The 8 T cell receptor beta chains below come from one sample, sequenced in a study of siplizumab effects on memory and regulatory T cells. The table came from immunoSEQ multiplex PCR; TCRdb's copy has only in-frame clones and leaves some out. This table holds about 26,000 clones, roughly 82% found once. Sequencing was done on a sample of memory CD4+ T cells sorted from blood. The receptors stem from a human donor in good health.

V usage is TRBV9 and J usage is TRBJ2-7; D is ambiguous. CDR3 length: 13 amino acids. Germline-derived CDR1 and CDR2 are SGDLS and YYNGEE. Between the trimmed V and J ends, which lost 3 bases and 0 bases, there was a span of 7 bases. The CDR3 sequence is CASSADTSYEQYF. DNA for the CDR3: TGTGCCAGCAGCGCTGACACCTCCTACGAGCAGTACTTC.

V is TRBV28 and J is TRBJ1-2; the D gene is possibly TRBD1 (5 bases). The V gene lost 5 bases and the J gene lost 4 bases, with 11 bases spanning the gap. This CDR3 is built from 13 residues. Germline V gene data show CDR1 as MDHEN and CDR2 as SYDVKM. The CDR3 nucleotides read TGTGCCAGCAGTCCCGGGACCATCTATGGCTACACCTTC. Translated, it gives CASSPGTIYGYTF.

Written as DNA, the CDR3 is TGTGCCAGCAGCTTAGAACTAGCGGGAGGCTACAATGAGCAGTTCTTC. It yields the protein CASSLELAGGYNEQFF. The V gene is TRBV7-2, the J gene TRBJ2-1; 12 nucleotides agree with TRBD2. V shed 1 base and J 3 bases; nucleotides not matched to a gene: 1. The CDR3 runs 16 residues. Germline assignment: CDR1 SGHTA and CDR2 FQGNSA.

The gene calls are TRBV7-6 and TRBJ2-1; 12 nucleotides agree with TRBD2. Germline lookup yields CDR1 SGHVS and CDR2 FNYEAQ. The ends lost 5 bases at V and 9 bases at J; junction bases unmatched: 11. This CDR3 region has 16 residues. The CDR3 DNA is TGTGCCAGCAGCCCCGGTGGAAGACTAGCGGGAGTTGAGCAGTTCTTC. Residues: CASSPGGRLAGVEQFF.

The gene calls are TRBV7-2 and TRBJ1-1, with D maybe TRBD1 (6 bases). The germline gives CDR1 SGHTA, CDR2 FQGNSA. Trimming took off 5 bases at V and 2 bases at J, with 15 bases between the two ends. The CDR3 sequence is 15 residues long. CDR3 loop: CASSIRGGGNTEAFF. The CDR3 coding sequence is TGTGCCAGCAGCATCCGGGGGGGCGGAAACACTGAAGCTTTCTTT. The full variable domain, rest sourced from reference TRBV7-2 and TRBJ1-1, is GAGVSQSPSNKVTEKGKDVELRCDPISGHTALYWYRQSLGQGLEFLIYFQGNSAPDKSGLPSDRFSAERTGGSVSTLTIQRTQQEDSAVYLCASSIRGGGNTEAFFGQGTRLTVV.

The rearrangement uses TRBV18 and TRBJ1-1; no clear D gene. Germline lookup yields CDR1 KGHSH and CDR2 LQKENI. The CDR3 consists of 15 residues. The V gene lost 3 bases and the J gene lost 6 bases, with 17 bases spanning the gap. The CDR3 region has the DNA TGTGCCAGCTCACCTCCCGGGTCCGCGGTTCCTGAAGCTTTCTTT. It codes for CASSPPGSAVPEAFF.

This chain connects TRBV21-1 to TRBJ2-2; the table's D call TRBD1 went unverified against the DNA. TRBV21-1 is reported as a pseudogene. There are 15 residues in the CDR3. The CDR3 loop reads CASSVQAGLTGELFF. For the CDR3, the DNA is TGTGCCAGCAGTGTCCAAGCAGGCTTGACCGGGGAGCTGTTTTTT.

The chain combines TRBV6-1 with TRBJ1-5; no clear D gene. V was pared by 6 bases and J by 4 bases, with 10 bases between. Germline loops: CDR1 MNHNS, CDR2 SASEGT. The CDR3 consists of 13 residues. The CDR3 DNA follows: TGTGCCAGCAGCTATGACACTAATCAGCCCCAGCATTTT. This encodes CASSYDTNQPQHF.